This TCR beta chain was found in a study of cytomegalovirus exposure and HLA in healthy donors. Study-wide points: Later analysis associated a missense DCLRE1C variant with TCR beta V- and J-gene trimming.

V was pared by 3 bases and J by 3 bases, with 6 bases of the junction left unmatched. This CDR3 is 14 amino acids long. Germline V gene sequence: CDR1 SGDLS, CDR2 YYNGEE. Primers included in the PCR were 60 Vbeta and 13 Jbeta primers. TCRdb's table, derived via immunoSEQ multiplex PCR, lists solely in-frame clones and lacks some. This sample has approximately 170,000 clones, with approximately 79% found just once. Regarding this clone: Its antigen is currently unknown.

The V call is TRBV9, the J call TRBJ2-7, with 7 bases fitting TRBD1. The sequenced material came from PBMCs. This sequence was found in a human donor in good health. The CDR3 is CASSAGDRSYEQYF. CDR3 in DNA: TGTGCCAGCAGCGCAGGGGACAGAAGCTACGAGCAGTACTTC.